This record concerns one TCR beta chain sequence. This clonotype was detected ten times or more. What antigen it recognizes has not been identified. No clone much larger than this one lies a single base away; base qualities are absent. Read against the paper, the sample's time point label means: persistent/refractory GD, antithyroid drugs over 5 years with positive TRAb. For both TCR sequencing and RNA sequencing, RNA was extracted from PBMCs in TRIzol. Graves' disease was diagnosed according to American Thyroid Association guidelines. Patients for the study were recruited at an endocrinology department in Xi'an, China. Each patient gave about 9.1 milliliters of peripheral blood, collected in an EDTA anticoagulant tube. Ficoll Paque Plus density gradient separation was used to isolate PBMCs, and no further T cell sorting was done. An Agilent 2100 Bioanalyzer and agarose gel were used to assess RNA quality, and a NanoDrop 2000 was used to measure RNA concentration.

The data belong to a study of regulatory T cells in long-lasting Graves disease (dated by TCRdb to about 2021). In the study overall: Persistent Graves' disease was defined as antithyroid drug treatment for over 5 years with persistently positive TSH receptor autoantibodies. Persistent Graves' disease patients were compared with newly diagnosed Graves' disease patients by peripheral blood TCR sequencing and RNA sequencing. The study was registered as a clinical trial and conducted in China. A total of some 33 samples were covered by TCR sequencing, comprising around 13 persistent and around 20 newly diagnosed Graves' disease patients. Persistent Graves' disease patients in the clinical cohort had taken antithyroid drugs for 8 to 12 years on average.

Libraries were made using multiplex PCR. This sample was sequenced with an Illumina HiSeq 4000. TCR beta libraries were built with iRepertoire HTBI primers and Arm-PCR amplification of CDR3 regions. PCR products were gel purified before sequencing. In the paper's pipeline: A total of 62 TRBV and 14 TRBJ segments were identified across samples and were used for gene usage analysis of CDR3 amino acid clonotypes. Filtered high-quality paired reads were merged into contigs using COPE and FqMerger. BLAST was used to align contigs to the IMGT TRBV, TRBD and TRBJ reference genes, and CDR3 was defined following IMGT. Any clonotype with a frequency above 0.1% was classified as a highly expanded clone. Shannon entropy served as the measure of repertoire diversity, while the Gini coefficient captured V-J evenness. A clonotype found in more than one individual was treated as public. The public reads were reanalyzed by TCRdb: fastp trimming at Q25, MiXCR alignment, in-frame beta chains only. All rows with the same CDR3 protein become a single entry with the most common DNA and genes. These V and J calls originate from TCRdb's pipeline instead of the authors' own analysis. The sample data list hundreds of thousands of distinct CDR3 sequences, and less than 25% of these were observed just once. The top ten clonotypes cover more than 20% of the sample.

Trimming costs V 1 base and J 0 bases, and their ends lie 7 bases apart. The CDR3 goes from the cysteine to the phenylalanine over 14 residues. Only the CDR3 portion is preserved as DNA: 42 bases, with reading frame beginning at the first base. The germline V gene (reference sequence) yields SEHNR for CDR1 and FQNEAQ for CDR2. Overall results and qualifications from the work: The small sample size was acknowledged by the authors as a limitation that may reduce accuracy. Patients with persistent disease shared more public clonotypes (roughly 2,900) than newly diagnosed patients did (966). Sequencing and analysis were limited to the TCR beta chain. Persistent Graves' disease patients showed lower TCR Shannon entropy and fewer highly expanded clones than newly diagnosed patients, suggesting clonal expansion. Persistent disease showed preferential use of TRBV28, TRBJ1-2 and TRBJ2-5, whereas newly diagnosed disease favored TRBV20-1 and TRBJ2-1. Only peripheral blood was studied, because thyroid tissue, the primary lesion, was inaccessible.

The receptor comes from a female donor with Graves disease. Sequenced material: peripheral blood mononuclear cells (PBMCs), taken when the disease was refractory, from a patient treated with antithyroid drugs. The chain couples TRBV7-9 to TRBJ2-7; the D gene is unclear. CDR3 protein: CASSLGTSSYEQYF. In nucleotides, the sequence is TGTGCCAGCAGCTTAGGGACCAGCTCCTACGAGCAGTACTTC.